This record looks at one T cell receptor beta chain sequence and its context. Its target is not known. The source of the sample is a study of T cell responses to AZD1222 COVID-19 vaccine. The study, taken as a whole, reports: Sampling captured repertoires only after the peak T cell response.

Germline lookup yields CDR1 KGHDR and CDR2 SFDVKD. The CDR3 is made up of 16 amino acids. Trimming stripped 3 bases from V and 2 bases from J, with 13 bases between. Sequenced by immunoSEQ multiplex PCR; TCRdb stores in-frame clones only, minus some. The sample lists approximately 100,000 clones; 70% to 90% were seen once. Sequences were derived from peripheral blood, sampled 28 days after the second AZD1222 dose. V gene TRBV24-1 combines with J gene TRBJ2-1; D remains unclear. The receptor's source is an adult who received the AZD1222 COVID-19 vaccine. The CDR3 protein is CATSDPRTEAYNEQFF. DNA for the CDR3: TGTGCCACCAGTGATCCTCGGACCGAGGCCTACAATGAGCAGTTCTTC.